Below, 21 T cell receptor beta chains from the same sample are listed, as sequenced in a study of CD8 T cells in Susac syndrome. RNA amounts of roughly 0.5 to 1 ug underwent reverse transcription with random hexamers. Using its own MiXCR run on the immunoSEQ multiplex PCR reads, TCRdb lists one record per CDR3 protein. The sample lists 180,000 or so distinct CDR3 sequences, approximately 94% occurring once. Input material: CD4+ T cells from PBMCs. These receptors were taken from a human donor with multiple sclerosis.

The chain combines TRBV9 with TRBJ1-5, with D unresolved. Trimming took off 0 bases at V and 0 bases at J, with 7 bases between the two ends. The germline V gene has CDR1 SGDLS and CDR2 YYNGEE. CDR3 length equals 15 residues. Written as DNA, the CDR3 is TGTGCCAGCAGCGTAGGCAGCTATAGCAATCAGCCCCAGCATTTT. It codes for CASSVGSYSNQPQHF.

This sequence joins TRBV27 and TRBJ2-5, with TRBD1 identical over 8 bases. The germline gives CDR1 MNHEY, CDR2 SMNVEV (reference sequence). J gave up 3 bases and V 3 bases, and 0 bases lay outside the gene matches. The CDR3 length is 13 residues. In DNA, the CDR3 is TGTGCCAGCAGTTTGGACAGGGAAGAGACCCAGTACTTC. It specifies CASSLDREETQYF.

The rearrangement joins TRBV20-1 to TRBJ2-7; 8 bases are a match to TRBD2. V dropped 8 bases and J dropped 3; count of bases not matched to a gene: 6. CDR3 length: 12 residues. Per the germline V gene, CDR1 is DFQATT and CDR2 is SNEGSKA (reference sequence). CDR3 in DNA: TGCAGTCCCAAGGCGGGAGGCTACGAGCAGTACTTC. As protein: CSPKAGGYEQYF.

V gene TRBV7-9 combines with J gene TRBJ2-7; 10 bases are a match to TRBD1. Germline CDR1 is SEHNR and CDR2 is FQNEAQ (reference sequence). The CDR3 runs 14 residues. The ends lost 5 bases at V and 6 bases at J; junction bases unmatched: 7. The CDR3 region is CASSPPGQGSEQYF. DNA of the CDR3: TGTGCCAGCAGCCCGCCGGGACAGGGGAGCGAGCAGTACTTC.

CDR3 loop: CASGYFQFF. CDR3 sequence (DNA): TGTGCCAGCGGGTACTTTCAGTTCTTC. The chain links TRBV21-1 to TRBJ2-1. TRBV21-1 is described as a pseudogene. This CDR3 is built from 9 residues.

This rearrangement joins TRBV20-1 to TRBJ2-3; 11 bases fit TRBD1. The ends lost 4 bases at V and 9 bases at J; junction bases unmatched: 6. This CDR3 spans 13 amino acids. In germline, CDR1 is DFQATT, CDR2 SNEGSKA (reference sequence). The chain's CDR3 is CSATWDRGGTQYF. In DNA form, the CDR3 reads TGCAGTGCTACGTGGGACAGGGGGGGAACGCAGTATTTT.

This chain joins TRBV9 and TRBJ1-5, with D uncertain. The CDR3 totals 14 residues. V lost 4 bases to trimming and J lost 3 bases, with 11 bases between them. CDR1 and CDR2 from the germline V gene are SGDLS and YYNGEE. CDR3 loop: CASSLGNDNQPQHF. The CDR3 DNA is TGTGCCAGCAGCCTAGGGAATGACAATCAGCCCCAGCATTTT. Using reference TRBV9 and TRBJ1-5 for the parts outside the CDR3, the full variable domain is DSGVTQTPKHLITATGQRVTLRCSPRSGDLSVYWYQQSLDQGLQFLIQYYNGEERAKGNILERFSAQQFPDLHSELNLSSLELGDSALYFCASSLGNDNQPQHFGDGTRLSIL.

V gene TRBV19 combines with J gene TRBJ1-5; D possibly corresponds to TRBD1 (5 bases). This CDR3 has 15 amino acids. CDR1 and CDR2 from the germline V gene are LNHDA and SQIVND (reference sequence). Between the trimmed V and J ends, which lost 0 bases and 8 bases, there was a span of 14 bases. The CDR3 protein is CASSIDEAGNEPQHF. The CDR3 DNA reads as TGTGCCAGTAGTATAGATGAGGCAGGGAATGAGCCCCAGCATTTT.

V gene TRBV29-1 combines with J gene TRBJ2-3; weak D call: TRBD1 (5 bases). Germline CDR1 is SQVTM and CDR2 is ANQGSEA. V was cut by 6 bases and J by 4 bases, with 11 bases left in between. The CDR3 loop spans 12 amino acids. The CDR3 DNA sequence: TGCAGCGTGGAGTTCAGGGCAGATACGCAGTATTTT. Translation: CSVEFRADTQYF.

The rearrangement uses TRBV4-1 and TRBJ2-3; D gene uncertain. The CDR3 runs to 18 residues. V lost 0 bases, J lost 0 bases, and 16 bases lay in between. Looked up from germline, CDR1 is MGHRA and CDR2 is YSYEKL. Here the CDR3 DNA reads TGCGCCAGCAGCCAAGATAGAGGACGAGCTACTAGCACAGATACGCAGTATTTT. Its protein product is CASSQDRGRATSTDTQYF.

The CDR3: CASSYGGEGYGYTF. CDR3 DNA sequence: TGTGCCAGCAGTTACGGAGGGGAAGGCTATGGCTACACCTTC. The rearrangement joins TRBV6-5 to TRBJ1-2; D perhaps matches TRBD1 (5 bases). Per the germline V gene, CDR1 is MNHEY and CDR2 is SVGAGI. The length of the CDR3 is 14 residues. V shed 2 bases and J shed 4 bases, with 11 bases lying between them.

This chain uses TRBV4-1 with TRBJ2-3; D unresolved. Deletions cut 4 bases from V and 5 bases from J, with 13 bases between. This CDR3 comprises 14 residues. CDR1 and CDR2 from the germline V gene are MGHRA and YSYEKL. The CDR3 spells CASSPGLLGDTQYF. The CDR3 DNA is TGCGCCAGCAGCCCTGGGCTCTTAGGAGATACGCAGTATTTT.

The chain carries TRBV29-1 and TRBJ1-2; D perhaps matches TRBD1 (5 bases). The CDR3 is 14 amino acids. Germline assignment: CDR1 SQVTM and CDR2 ANQGSEA. Trimming removed 1 base at V and 2 bases at J, with 11 bases between. The CDR3, as DNA: TGCAGCGTTGAAGTGAAAAGGGGCAACTATGGCTACACCTTC. Translation gives CSVEVKRGNYGYTF.

The chain uses TRBV30 and TRBJ2-3, with 11 bases that match TRBD2. Germline V gene data show CDR1 as GTSNPN and CDR2 as SVGIG (reference sequence). CDR3 length equals 16 residues. V was clipped by 4 bases and J by 4 bases; unmatched bases: 10. The CDR3 nucleotides read TGTGCCTGGACCCTCGCCTTAGCGGGGGGGCCAGATACGCAGTATTTT. As protein: CAWTLALAGGPDTQYF.

The chain couples TRBV12-3 or TRBV12-4 to TRBJ2-6; D is possibly TRBD1 (5 bases). With 8 bases removed from V and 4 bases from J, the gap between germline ends came to 12 bases. The CDR3 spans 14 residues. The CDR3 sequence: CASDAGSGANVLTF. Here the CDR3 DNA reads TGTGCCAGCGATGCAGGGTCCGGGGCCAACGTCCTGACTTTC.

The chain is built from TRBV21-1 and TRBJ1-1; TRBD1 is the table's D call, not checked against the DNA. TRBV21-1 is described as a pseudogene. CDR3 size: 16 residues. The CDR3 nucleotides are TGTGCCAGCATCGTACACAGGGCGGCGTGCGGGACTGAAGCTTTCTTT. It encodes CASIVHRAACGTEAFF.

The chain carries TRBV6-2 or TRBV6-3 and TRBJ2-2, with unresolved D. CDR1 MNHEY and CDR2 SVGEGT come from the germline V gene. The CDR3 has 15 residues. Trimming removed 5 bases at V and 3 bases at J, with 13 bases between. Here the CDR3 reads CASSPPGGYTGELFF. The CDR3 DNA reads as TGTGCCAGCAGTCCGCCGGGCGGATACACCGGGGAGCTGTTTTTT.

The chain couples TRBV7-7 to TRBJ2-1; TRBD2 matches at 7 bases. The CDR3 is 15 residues long. Germline CDR1 is SSHAT and CDR2 is FNYEAQ (reference sequence). Trimming at V came to 2 bases and at J to 7 bases, leaving 8 bases not matched to a gene. The CDR3 bases are TGTGCCAGCAGCTTATCCCCCAGGGAGGGAAATGAGCAGTTCTTC. Protein product: CASSLSPREGNEQFF.

The V gene is TRBV29-1, the J gene TRBJ2-5, with 8 bases that match TRBD2. The CDR3 length is 13 residues. The germline gives CDR1 SQVTM, CDR2 ANQGSEA. The junction had 5 bases not matched to a gene; V was cut back by 4 bases and J by 4 bases. The CDR3 DNA reads TGCAGCGTTGGGGAGACTAGCGCAGAGACCCAGTACTTC. Encoded protein: CSVGETSAETQYF.

With respect to this clonotype: One end of the junction does not line up with germline, which may come from a read error. The chain combines TRBV20-1 with TRBJ1-2, with D unresolved. Per germline, CDR1 DFQATT and CDR2 SNEGSKA (reference sequence). The CDR3 loop spans 8 amino acids. The CDR3 region is CSARGGAF. The CDR3 DNA reads TGCAGTGCTAGAGGCGGGGCCTTC.

V gene TRBV20-1 combines with J gene TRBJ1-4; unclear D gene. The germline V gene has CDR1 DFQATT and CDR2 SNEGSKA (reference sequence). V lost 0 bases and J 7 bases, leaving 9 bases between the germline ends. This CDR3 is built from 13 residues. CDR3 region: CSARDYQIEKLFF. The CDR3 region has the DNA TGCAGTGCTAGAGATTACCAGATTGAAAAACTGTTTTTT.